A single sample gave rise to the 25 T cell receptor beta chains below, sequenced in a study of blood T cell repertoires in COVID-19. Repertoires were generated with immunoSEQ multiplex PCR, while TCRdb's copy carries only in-frame clones and drops some. The repertoire holds over 100,000 clones, with around nine tenths as singletons. What was sequenced was peripheral blood. These TCRs come from a man aged 40-49 years with acute or convalescent COVID-19.

The chain carries TRBV19 and TRBJ2-1; D is perhaps TRBD1 (5 bases). The V gene's germline CDR1 is LNHDA and CDR2 SQIVND (reference sequence). V gave up 10 bases and J gave up 3 bases, with 13 bases separating them. There are 13 residues in the CDR3. CDR3: CATQGLLYNEQFF. CDR3 coding DNA: TGTGCCACCCAGGGATTACTCTACAATGAGCAGTTCTTC.

The rearrangement uses TRBV27 and TRBJ1-1; D is unresolved. The V gene's germline CDR1 is MNHEY and CDR2 SMNVEV (reference sequence). The V and J ends lost 5 bases and 1 base respectively, with 8 bases between them. This CDR3 spans 13 amino acids. CDR3 bases: TGTGCCAGCAGTCCTGGGAGGAACACTGAAGCTTTCTTT. This translates into CASSPGRNTEAFF.

V and J are TRBV9 and TRBJ2-7, with TRBD2 matching over 11 bases. The CDR3 extends over 16 amino acids. CDR1 is SGDLS and CDR2 is YYNGEE in the germline V gene. After removal of 0 bases from V and 5 bases from J, the junction contained 7 bases not matched to a gene. CDR3 sequence reads: CASSVGTSGSGDEQYF. Written as DNA, the CDR3 is TGTGCCAGCAGCGTAGGAACTAGCGGGAGTGGGGACGAGCAGTACTTC.

This clone was seen a handful of times. V gene TRBV18 combines with J gene TRBJ1-6; 8 bases match TRBD1. Germline loops: CDR1 KGHSH, CDR2 LQKENI. Germline trimming cut 0 bases from V and 9 bases from J; bases unmatched to any gene: 7. The CDR3 spans 16 residues. The CDR3, as DNA: TGTGCCAGCTCACCACCCGGTGGACAGGGTGGTTCACCCCTCCACTTT. Encoded protein: CASSPPGGQGGSPLHF.

The rearrangement uses TRBV3-1 (or the pseudogene TRBV3-2) and TRBJ1-2, with 9 bases identical to TRBD1. The CDR3 runs to 15 residues. Unmatched junction bases numbered 4, after V lost 4 bases and J lost 1 base. CDR1 is LGHDT and CDR2 is YNNKEL in the germline V gene (reference sequence). The CDR3 DNA sequence: TGTGCCAGCAGCCCAAGGACAGGGGTTAACTATGGCTACACCTTC. Residues: CASSPRTGVNYGYTF.

The chain employs TRBV6-4 and TRBJ2-2; D possibly corresponds to TRBD2 (5 bases). Germline assignment: CDR1 MRHNA and CDR2 SNTAGT. The V and J ends lost 3 bases and 4 bases respectively, with 6 bases between them. The CDR3 totals 13 residues. CDR3 sequence: CASSEGSTGELFF. CDR3 DNA: TGTGCCAGCAGTGAGGGGAGCACCGGGGAGCTGTTTTTT.

The chain employs TRBV5-6 and TRBJ1-3; the match to TRBD1 covers 10 bases. V dropped 0 bases and J dropped 8; count of bases not matched to a gene: 8. The germline V gene has CDR1 SGHDT and CDR2 YYEEEE. The CDR3 totals 16 residues. The CDR3 spells CASSLGRDRGGYTIYF. CDR3 bases: TGTGCCAGCAGCTTGGGCCGGGACAGGGGAGGATACACCATATATTTT.

This chain connects TRBV2 to TRBJ2-4; 10 bases line up with TRBD2. This CDR3 is built from 15 residues. Germline V gene lookup returns CDR1 SNHLY and CDR2 FYNNEI. The V gene end was trimmed by 4 bases and the J gene end by 8 bases; junction bases not matched to a gene: 8. This CDR3 reads CASSVSSGRSDIQYF. CDR3 bases: TGTGCCAGCAGTGTTTCTAGCGGGAGATCGGACATTCAGTACTTC.

The chain uses TRBV4-2 and TRBJ2-1, with TRBD2 matching over 11 bases. Germline-derived CDR1 and CDR2 are LGHNA and YNFKEQ. The CDR3 length is 16 residues. V lost 2 bases, J lost 7 bases, and 7 bases stayed unmatched. The CDR3 DNA follows: TGTGCCAGCAGCCAACGTAGCGGGGGGGCCGTTAATGAGCAGTTCTTC. It encodes CASSQRSGGAVNEQFF.

This clone was recorded a few times. V and J are TRBV15 and TRBJ2-3; a possible D gene is TRBD2 (6 bases). Trimming left V 0 bases short and J 6 bases short, with 16 bases between. CDR1 LNHNV and CDR2 YYDKDF come from the germline V gene (reference sequence). The CDR3 covers 16 residues. The chain's CDR3 is CATSRDPGDGRDTQYF. CDR3 nucleotides: TGTGCCACCAGCAGAGATCCGGGAGACGGAAGGGATACGCAGTATTTT.

This chain's CDR3 is CASSLSPTGGSNQPQHF. As DNA, the CDR3 is TGTGCCAGCAGCCTATCCCCGACAGGTGGGAGCAATCAGCCCCAGCATTTT. This sequence joins TRBV7-2 and TRBJ1-5, with D possibly matching TRBD1 (6 bases). Looked up from germline, CDR1 is SGHTA and CDR2 is FQGNSA. CDR3 length equals 17 residues. Trimming pared 5 bases from V and 1 base from J, leaving 18 bases between.

The rearrangement uses TRBV30 and TRBJ1-5, with D tentatively TRBD1 (5 bases). With 0 bases removed from V and 9 bases from J, the gap between germline ends came to 15 bases. The germline V gene encodes CDR1 GTSNPN and CDR2 SVGIG (reference sequence). The CDR3 has 14 amino acids. CDR3 sequence (DNA): TGTGCCTGGAGTGTACCCAGGCCCGGGGGGCCCCAGCATTTT. Its translation: CAWSVPRPGGPQHF.

The CDR3 nucleotides read TGTGCCACCGCCTCACAGGGTCGGGTAGATACGCAGTATTTT. It translates to CATASQGRVDTQYF. The V gene is TRBV5-4, the J gene TRBJ2-3, with D tentatively TRBD1 (6 bases). V was pared by 9 bases and J by 5 bases, with 19 bases between. The CDR3 has 14 residues. CDR1 SGHNT and CDR2 YYREEE come from the germline V gene (reference sequence).

The gene calls are TRBV30 and TRBJ1-1; 7 bases line up with TRBD1. The CDR3 is 17 amino acids. Germline V CDR1 and CDR2: GTSNPN, SVGIG (reference sequence). Germline trimming cut 3 bases from V and 0 bases from J; bases unmatched to any gene: 13. The CDR3 sequence is CAWRPPNRGIMNTEAFF. For the CDR3, the DNA is TGTGCCTGGAGACCTCCTAACAGGGGAATTATGAACACTGAAGCTTTCTTT. The full variable domain, rest sourced from reference TRBV30 and TRBJ1-1, is SQTIHQWPATLVQPVGSPLSLECTVEGTSNPNLYWYRQAAGRGLQLLFYSVGIGQISSEVPQNLSASRPQDRQFILSSKKLLLSDSGFYLCAWRPPNRGIMNTEAFFGQGTRLTVV.

The J gene is TRBJ1-4, the V gene TRBV19, with TRBD1 matching over 8 bases. Germline V gene lookup returns CDR1 LNHDA and CDR2 SQIVND (reference sequence). This CDR3 is 15 amino acids long. The junction had 12 bases not matched to a gene; V was cut back by 7 bases and J by 8 bases. Written as DNA, the CDR3 is TGTGCCAGTATGGACAGGGCGGCGATTGGCGAAAAACTGTTTTTT. Its protein is CASMDRAAIGEKLFF. The whole variable domain, filled in from reference TRBV19 and TRBJ1-4, reads DGGITQSPKYLFRKEGQNVTLSCEQNLNHDAMYWYRQDPGQGLRLIYYSQIVNDFQKGDIAEGYSVSREKKESFPLTVTSAQKNPTAFYLCASMDRAAIGEKLFFGSGTQLSVL.

V is TRBV6-1 and J is TRBJ1-5, with D uncertain. Trimming pared 2 bases from V and 7 bases from J, leaving 12 bases between. Germline V gives CDR1 MNHNS, CDR2 SASEGT. The CDR3 sequence is 14 residues long. In DNA, the CDR3 is TGTGCCAGCAGTGAAACGCCGGGGTGGCAGCCCCAGCATTTT. This encodes CASSETPGWQPQHF.

V and J are TRBV5-1 and TRBJ2-1; possible D gene TRBD2, 6 bases. Germline V gene lookup returns CDR1 SGHRS and CDR2 YFSETQ. V lost 0 bases and J lost 2, with 12 bases in between. The length of the CDR3 is 16 residues. The CDR3 coding sequence is TGCGCCAGCAGCTTGGTTCAGGGACTCACCTACAATGAGCAGTTCTTC. It yields the protein CASSLVQGLTYNEQFF.

The chain is built from TRBV25-1 and TRBJ2-1; 8 nucleotides match TRBD1. The V gene end was trimmed by 2 bases and the J gene end by 1 base; junction bases not matched to a gene: 10. Germline V gene data show CDR1 as MGHDK and CDR2 as SYGVNS. This CDR3 spans 18 amino acids. The CDR3 here is CASSEGSPGGRSYNEQFF. The DNA of the CDR3 is TGTGCCAGCAGTGAAGGGAGCCCAGGGGGCAGGTCCTACAATGAGCAGTTCTTC. Drawing the rest from reference TRBV25-1 and TRBJ2-1, the complete variable domain is EADIYQTPRYLVIGTGKKITLECSQTMGHDKMYWYQQDPGMELHLIHYSYGVNSTEKGDLSSESTVSRIRTEHFPLTLESARPSHTSQYLCASSEGSPGGRSYNEQFFGPGTRLTVL.

The chain combines TRBV4-1 with TRBJ1-4; tentatively, D is TRBD1 (5 bases). The length of the CDR3 is 18 residues. In germline, CDR1 is MGHRA, CDR2 YSYEKL. Between the trimmed V and J ends, which lost 0 bases and 7 bases, there was a span of 21 bases. The CDR3 nucleotides read TGCGCCAGCAGCCAAGATCCAACTATGTCGGGGAGGGGTGAAAAACTGTTTTTT. It translates to CASSQDPTMSGRGEKLFF.

The count of this clone is one. V usage is TRBV6-5 and J usage is TRBJ2-4, with D maybe TRBD2 (6 bases). CDR3 length: 14 amino acids. Germline CDR1 MNHEY, CDR2 SVGAGI. Trimming removed 8 bases at V and 0 bases at J, with 11 bases between. CDR3 protein: CASQVGRAKNIQYF. CDR3 coding DNA: TGTGCCAGCCAAGTCGGGAGAGCCAAAAACATTCAGTACTTC.

The V and J genes are TRBV30 and TRBJ2-1; weak D call: TRBD2 (6 bases). Germline V gene data show CDR1 as GTSNPN and CDR2 as SVGIG (reference sequence). This CDR3 spans 13 amino acids. V lost 2 bases and J 7 bases, leaving 12 bases between the germline ends. DNA for the CDR3: TGTGCCTGGAGTCCCGGGACTGGGAATGAGCAGTTCTTC. This codes for CAWSPGTGNEQFF.

The gene calls are TRBV27 and TRBJ2-1, with D maybe TRBD2 (6 bases). CDR1 and CDR2 from the germline V gene are MNHEY and SMNVEV (reference sequence). Deletions cut 6 bases from V and 7 bases from J, with 16 bases between. The CDR3 length is 14 residues. CDR3: CASRKRAQGNEQFF. The DNA for the CDR3 is TGTGCCAGCAGAAAGCGGGCCCAGGGTAATGAGCAGTTCTTC.

The V gene is TRBV20-1, the J gene TRBJ2-3; TRBD2 matches at 9 bases. V trimming: 3 bases; J trimming: 5 bases; junction bases outside the gene matches: 9. The CDR3 covers 15 residues. Per the germline V gene, CDR1 is DFQATT and CDR2 is SNEGSKA (reference sequence). The CDR3 protein is CSASSASGVGDTQYF. The CDR3, as DNA: TGCAGTGCTAGTTCGGCTAGCGGGGTGGGAGATACGCAGTATTTT.

As concerns this clone: A junction end diverges from the germline sequence, so it may reflect a read error. This rearrangement joins TRBV5-5 to TRBJ2-7; 9 nucleotides line up with TRBD1. CDR3 length: 15 residues. Germline CDR1 reads SGHKS; CDR2 reads YYEKEE (reference sequence). CDR3 sequence (DNA): TGTGCCAGCAGCTCTATTGGACAGGGGTCCTACAAGCAGTACTTC. Translation: CASSSIGQGSYKQYF.

This clone was counted a few times. The rearrangement joins TRBV7-9 to TRBJ1-6, with a weak D call TRBD1 (6 bases). Trimming shortened V by 8 bases and J by 5 bases, and 10 bases separated the two germline ends. Germline V gene data show CDR1 as SEHNR and CDR2 as FQNEAQ (reference sequence). The CDR3 contains 13 residues. The CDR3 here is CASGTRNNSPLHF. CDR3 DNA: TGTGCCAGCGGGACAAGGAATAATTCACCCCTCCACTTT.